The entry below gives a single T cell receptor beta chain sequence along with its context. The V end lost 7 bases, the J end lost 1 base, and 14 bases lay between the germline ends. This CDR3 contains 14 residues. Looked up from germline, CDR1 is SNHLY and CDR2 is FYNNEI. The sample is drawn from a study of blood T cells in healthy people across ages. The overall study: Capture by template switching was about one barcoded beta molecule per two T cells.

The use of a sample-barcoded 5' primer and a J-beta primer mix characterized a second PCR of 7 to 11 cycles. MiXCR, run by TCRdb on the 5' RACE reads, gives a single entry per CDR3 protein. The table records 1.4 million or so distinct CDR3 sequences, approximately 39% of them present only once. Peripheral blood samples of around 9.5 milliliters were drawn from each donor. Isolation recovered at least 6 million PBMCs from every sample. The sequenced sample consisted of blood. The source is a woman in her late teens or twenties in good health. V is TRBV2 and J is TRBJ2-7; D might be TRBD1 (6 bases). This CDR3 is CASNLNRVSYEQYF. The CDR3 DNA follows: TGTGCCAGCAACCTAAACAGGGTATCCTACGAGCAGTACTTC.